The present TCR beta chain was sequenced within a study of control samples from healthy donors and cancer patients. Germline-derived CDR1 and CDR2 are LNHDA and SQIVND (reference sequence). The CDR3 sequence is 19 residues long. V was cut by 3 bases and J by 0 bases, with 18 bases left in between. TCRdb keeps only in-frame clones here, not all; method: immunoSEQ multiplex PCR. The data hold 100,000 to 150,000 clones, with roughly 90% observed a single time. This clonotype was obtained from a man aged 18 to 29 in good health. Material for sequencing was blood. V usage is TRBV19 and J usage is TRBJ1-6, with D perhaps matching TRBD1 (6 bases). Here the CDR3 reads CASSMLGHSLSSYNSPLHF. The CDR3 DNA reads as TGTGCCAGTAGTATGTTGGGACATTCTTTAAGCTCCTATAATTCACCCCTCCACTTT.